This TCR beta chain comes out of a study of blood T cell repertoires in COVID-19. At the level of the study: The cDNA or gDNA used as material had been derived from T cells, B-cell-depleted T cells, or PBMCs.

This CDR3 region has 15 residues. The germline V gene has CDR1 MNHEY and CDR2 SMNVEV (reference sequence). J lost 2 bases, V lost 3 bases, and 2 bases had no gene match. In the original analysis: The authors estimated nucleated cell counts from reference gene primer amplification. Produced via immunoSEQ multiplex PCR; TCRdb's table is partial and in-frame only. V, J and clone size are taken as reported in that table, and D and trimming were inferred from the DNA itself. Among 200,000 to 250,000 clones listed, 86% were seen once. Seattle researchers signed up patients amid active infection and tracked them longitudinally.

The rearrangement joins TRBV27 to TRBJ2-1; TRBD2 matches 9 bases. The source material was peripheral blood. The sequence was collected from a woman aged 45 to 65 with COVID-19, enrolled during active disease. CDR3 in DNA: TGTGCCAGCAGTTTTGGCGGGGGGGCCTACAATGAGCAGTTCTTC. Translating gives CASSFGGGAYNEQFF.